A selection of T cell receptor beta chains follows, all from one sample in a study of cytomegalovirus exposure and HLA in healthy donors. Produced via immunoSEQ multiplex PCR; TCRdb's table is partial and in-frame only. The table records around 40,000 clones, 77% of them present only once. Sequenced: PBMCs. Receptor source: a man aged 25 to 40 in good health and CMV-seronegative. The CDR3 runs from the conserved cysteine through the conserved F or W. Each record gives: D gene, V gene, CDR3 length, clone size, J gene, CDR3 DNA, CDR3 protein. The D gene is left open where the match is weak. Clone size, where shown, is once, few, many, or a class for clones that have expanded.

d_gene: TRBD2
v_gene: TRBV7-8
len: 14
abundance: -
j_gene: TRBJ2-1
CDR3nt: TGTGCCAGCAGGAAAAGGACTAGCGCGGTTGAGCAGTTCTTC
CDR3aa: CASRKRTSAVEQFF

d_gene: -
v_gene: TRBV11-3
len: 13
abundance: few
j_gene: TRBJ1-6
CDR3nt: TGTGCCAGCAGCTTAAATCGGGGTTCACCCCTCCACTTT
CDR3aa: CASSLNRGSPLHF

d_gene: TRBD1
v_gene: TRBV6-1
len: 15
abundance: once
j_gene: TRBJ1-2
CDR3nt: TGTGCCAGCAGTCCGCAGGGGGCGGCTAACTATGGCTACACCTTC
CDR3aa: CASSPQGAANYGYTF

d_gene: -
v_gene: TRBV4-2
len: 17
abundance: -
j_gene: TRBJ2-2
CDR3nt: TGTGCCAGCAGCCAGGCCGACTGGACTCCGAACACCGGGGAGCTGTTTTTT
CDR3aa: CASSQADWTPNTGELFF

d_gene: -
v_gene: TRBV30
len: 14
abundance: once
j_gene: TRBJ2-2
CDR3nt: TGTGCCTGGAGTGTAAGGGGAAGGGTGAGGGAGCTGTTTTTT
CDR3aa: CAWSVRGRVRELFF

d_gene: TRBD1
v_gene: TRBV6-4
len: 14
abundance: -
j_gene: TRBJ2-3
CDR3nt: TGTGCCAGCAGCGGGGACAGGGGTACAGATACGCAGTATTTT
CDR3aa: CASSGDRGTDTQYF

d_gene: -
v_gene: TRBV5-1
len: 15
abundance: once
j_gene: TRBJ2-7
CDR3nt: TGCGCCAGCAGCTTGCGACTCCCCTATCTCTACGAGCAGTACTTC
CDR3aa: CASSLRLPYLYEQYF

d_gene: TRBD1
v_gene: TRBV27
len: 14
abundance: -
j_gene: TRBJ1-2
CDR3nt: TGTGCCAGCAGTTTAACAGGGGAAGGCTATGGCTACACCTTC
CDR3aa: CASSLTGEGYGYTF

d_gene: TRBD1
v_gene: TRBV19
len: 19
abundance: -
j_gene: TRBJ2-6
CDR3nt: TGTGCCAGTAGTATGAGGACAGGGGGGTTATTGGCTGGGGCCAACGTCCTGACTTTC
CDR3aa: CASSMRTGGLLAGANVLTF

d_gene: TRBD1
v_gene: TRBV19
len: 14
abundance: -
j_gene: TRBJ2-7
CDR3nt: TGTGCCAGTAAAGTACAGGGGGCATCAGTCGAGCAGTACTTC
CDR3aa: CASKVQGASVEQYF

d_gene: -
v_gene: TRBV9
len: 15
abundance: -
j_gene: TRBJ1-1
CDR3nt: TGTGCCAGCAGCGTCGAAGGGGTTTCTGACACTGAAGCTTTCTTT
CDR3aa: CASSVEGVSDTEAFF

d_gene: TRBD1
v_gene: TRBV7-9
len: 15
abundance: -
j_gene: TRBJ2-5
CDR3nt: TGTGCCAGCAGCTTAATGGACAGGGGGCTCCCGTCGATGTACTTC
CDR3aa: CASSLMDRGLPSMYF

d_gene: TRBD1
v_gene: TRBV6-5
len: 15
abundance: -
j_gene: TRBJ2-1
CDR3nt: TGTGCCAGCAGTTACTTGCGGCAGGGGGCGAATGAGCAGTTCTTC
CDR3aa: CASSYLRQGANEQFF